This T cell receptor beta chain was found in a study of blood T cell repertoires in COVID-19. Study-level background: Researchers got acute and convalescent COVID-19 samples from the United States, Italy and Spain. Sources were T cells, B-cell-depleted T cells, or PBMCs; the material itself was cDNA or gDNA.

The CDR3 extends over 12 amino acids. J was trimmed by 5 bases and V by 7 bases; bases with no gene match: 6. Germline values: CDR1 SQVTM, CDR2 ANQGSEA. In the authors' methods: Using reference gene primer amplification, nucleated cell counts were estimated. TCRdb's table, derived via immunoSEQ multiplex PCR, lists solely in-frame clones and lacks some. V and J calls and clone size are those listed in that table; D and trimming were worked out from the DNA. The sample carries about 320,000 clones, over 75% recorded once. The chain is built from TRBV29-1 and TRBJ1-1; the match to TRBD1 covers 8 bases. The sample comprised peripheral blood. The receptor's source is a human donor in a cohort sampled during active COVID-19. The CDR3 bases are TGCAGCGACCGGACAGGGCAAACTGAAGCTTTCTTT. It is translated as CSDRTGQTEAFF.